A single sample gave rise to the 28 T cell receptor beta chains below, sequenced in a study of cytomegalovirus exposure and HLA in healthy donors. PCR used 60 Vbeta primers and 13 Jbeta primers. Assay: immunoSEQ multiplex PCR; the TCRdb copy retains only in-frame clones and omits some. This sample's clone table lists about 41,000 clones. The sequencing input was PBMCs. Receptors originate from a young man in good health and CMV-seronegative.

This chain links TRBV9 with TRBJ1-2, with D maybe TRBD1 (5 bases). CDR3 length equals 14 residues. V lost 0 bases to trimming and J lost 0 bases, with 6 bases between them. The germline V gene has CDR1 SGDLS and CDR2 YYNGEE. CDR3 protein: CASSVETANYGYTF. Written as DNA, the CDR3 is TGTGCCAGCAGCGTAGAGACAGCTAACTATGGCTACACCTTC.

This chain uses TRBV5-4 with TRBJ2-3, with 7 nucleotides matching TRBD2. V gave up 2 bases and J gave up 6 bases; unmatched junction bases: 12. The CDR3 runs to 16 residues. Germline V lookup: CDR1 SGHNT, CDR2 YYREEE (reference sequence). CDR3 residues: CASSFKGMAGADTQYF. In DNA, the CDR3 is TGTGCCAGCAGCTTTAAGGGAATGGCGGGAGCGGATACGCAGTATTTT.

The chain employs TRBV29-1 and TRBJ1-1, with 8 nucleotides matching TRBD1. The CDR3 has 13 residues. Germline CDR1 is SQVTM and CDR2 is ANQGSEA. The J segment lost 1 base and the V segment lost 7 bases, leaving 5 bases of the junction unmatched. CDR3 loop: CSASGQGNTEAFF. As DNA, the CDR3 is TGCAGCGCTTCAGGACAGGGGAACACTGAAGCTTTCTTT.

The chain recombines TRBV11-3 with TRBJ1-1; D remains ambiguous. Germline V gene lookup returns CDR1 SGHNT and CDR2 YENEEA. The CDR3 spans 13 residues. The ends were cut back, 5 bases at V and 1 base at J, with 8 bases in the middle. This chain's CDR3 is CASSVEWNTEAFF. DNA for the CDR3: TGTGCCAGCAGCGTGGAGTGGAACACTGAAGCTTTCTTT.

The chain links TRBV18 to TRBJ1-2, with 9 bases that match TRBD1. Germline V gene lookup returns CDR1 KGHSH and CDR2 LQKENI. The CDR3 is made up of 15 amino acids. With V trimmed by 5 bases and J by 4 bases, 8 bases remained unmatched. The CDR3 spells CASSSGQGGIYGYTF. CDR3 sequence (DNA): TGTGCCAGCTCATCGGGACAGGGAGGGATCTATGGCTACACCTTC.

The chain is built from TRBV27 and TRBJ2-7; a possible D gene is TRBD2 (5 bases). Germline lookup yields CDR1 MNHEY and CDR2 SMNVEV (reference sequence). Trimming stripped 0 bases from V and 3 bases from J, with 12 bases between. The CDR3 sequence is 15 residues long. The CDR3 loop reads CASSLSRRANYEQYF. The DNA of the CDR3 is TGTGCCAGCAGTTTATCGAGGCGGGCTAACTACGAGCAGTACTTC.

The chain recombines TRBV7-9 with TRBJ1-2; TRBD1 matches at 11 bases. Germline lookup yields CDR1 SEHNR and CDR2 FQNEAQ (reference sequence). With 5 bases clipped from V and 0 bases from J, the junction kept 14 bases outside the gene matches. The CDR3 consists of 19 residues. In DNA form, the CDR3 reads TGTGCCAGCAGCCACCCTGCGCCGGGACAGGGGGTACCTAACTATGGCTACACCTTC. It is translated as CASSHPAPGQGVPNYGYTF.

This sequence joins TRBV7-9 and TRBJ2-7; D might be TRBD1 (6 bases). V lost 5 bases to trimming and J lost 3 bases, with 20 bases between them. Germline CDR1 is SEHNR and CDR2 is FQNEAQ (reference sequence). The CDR3 runs to 16 residues. The CDR3 nucleotides read TGTGCCAGCAGCACAGTTCGACAGGAAGTCCGCTACGAGCAGTACTTC. The encoded protein is CASSTVRQEVRYEQYF.

The chain is built from TRBV18 and TRBJ2-7; the match to TRBD1 covers 10 bases. The germline gives CDR1 KGHSH, CDR2 LQKENI. This CDR3 contains 13 residues. V dropped 10 bases and J dropped 6; count of bases not matched to a gene: 9. DNA for the CDR3: TGTGCCACCCGCCCCGGACAGGGGGGCGAGCAGTACTTC. It is translated as CATRPGQGGEQYF.

This chain uses TRBV6-1 with TRBJ2-7; tentatively, D is TRBD1 (8 bases). The CDR3 covers 14 residues. Germline CDR1 and CDR2: MNHNS and SASEGT. The V end was cut by 6 bases, the J end by 3 bases, with 15 bases between. The CDR3 bases are TGTGCCAGCAGCAGGGGGGGACAGGTCTACGAGCAGTACTTC. It encodes CASSRGGQVYEQYF.

Notes on this clone: Other DNA sequences from this sample encode an identical CDR3 as well. J is TRBJ2-1 and V is TRBV6-5, with a weak D call TRBD2 (5 bases). The V gene lost 1 base and the J gene lost 3 bases, with 13 bases spanning the gap. Germline V lookup: CDR1 MNHEY, CDR2 SVGAGI. The CDR3 is 16 amino acids. The chain's CDR3 is CASSYWVARDYNEQFF. The DNA for the CDR3 is TGTGCCAGCAGTTACTGGGTAGCCCGGGACTACAATGAGCAGTTCTTC.

The chain recombines TRBV29-1 with TRBJ2-3; 8 nucleotides agree with TRBD2. The CDR3 runs 13 residues. V gave up 7 bases and J gave up 6 bases; unmatched junction bases: 9. Germline CDR1 SQVTM, CDR2 ANQGSEA. The CDR3 sequence is CSAGPAGVDTQYF. Written as DNA, the CDR3 is TGCAGCGCCGGGCCAGCGGGAGTTGATACGCAGTATTTT.

This chain connects TRBV11-3 to TRBJ2-2; 8 positions agree with TRBD2. Germline-derived CDR1 and CDR2 are SGHNT and YENEEA. With V trimmed by 2 bases and J by 7 bases, 6 bases remained unmatched. This CDR3 has 15 residues. The CDR3, as DNA: TGTGCCAGCAGCTTACGGACTAGCTGGAACGGGGAGCTGTTTTTT. Translated: CASSLRTSWNGELFF.

The chain joins TRBV15 to TRBJ2-7; TRBD1 might be the D (5 bases). CDR1 LNHNV and CDR2 YYDKDF come from the germline V gene (reference sequence). V shed 5 bases and J shed 3 bases, with 20 bases lying between them. CDR3 length: 16 amino acids. The CDR3, as DNA: TGTGCCACCAGCGATTTAGAGGCAGGGAAGGGCTACGAGCAGTACTTC. It encodes CATSDLEAGKGYEQYF.

This chain uses TRBV4-3 with TRBJ2-5; 12 positions agree with TRBD1. The CDR3 has 15 residues. Germline values: CDR1 LGHNA, CDR2 YSLEER. V shed 4 bases and J 3 bases; nucleotides not matched to a gene: 3. The CDR3 nucleotides read TGCGCCAGCAGCCCGGGGACAGGGGGCGAAGAGACCCAGTACTTC. As protein: CASSPGTGGEETQYF.

The chain is built from TRBV5-6 and TRBJ2-7; no reliable D call. V was clipped by 1 base and J by 7 bases, with 18 bases between them. Germline CDR1 SGHDT, CDR2 YYEEEE. The CDR3 runs 15 residues. The CDR3 spells CASSLRLRKSLEQYF. For the CDR3, the DNA is TGTGCCAGCAGCTTGCGACTTCGTAAAAGTTTGGAGCAGTACTTC.

This chain connects TRBV7-2 to TRBJ1-3, with no clear D. Between the trimmed V and J ends, which lost 1 base and 4 bases, there was a span of 8 bases. This CDR3 has 14 residues. CDR1 is SGHTA and CDR2 is FQGNSA in the germline V gene. The chain's CDR3 is CASSLDGSGNTIYF. For the CDR3, the DNA is TGTGCCAGCAGCTTAGACGGGTCCGGAAACACCATATATTTT.

The chain has TRBV7-6 and TRBJ2-2; D perhaps matches TRBD2 (6 bases). The V gene's germline CDR1 is SGHVS and CDR2 FNYEAQ. The CDR3 has 13 residues. V was shortened by 5 bases and J by 4 bases, with 8 bases between the two germline ends. CDR3 nucleotide sequence: TGTGCCAGCAGCCTGGGGGGCACCGGGGAGCTGTTTTTT. This translates into CASSLGGTGELFF.

The rearrangement joins TRBV19 to TRBJ2-3, with 9 nucleotides matching TRBD2. With V trimmed by 3 bases and J by 4 bases, 5 bases remained unmatched. This CDR3 contains 15 residues. Germline V gene lookup returns CDR1 LNHDA and CDR2 SQIVND (reference sequence). The CDR3 nucleotides read TGTGCCAGTAGTATGGCGGGAGGGGTGGCAGATACGCAGTATTTT. It yields the protein CASSMAGGVADTQYF.

The CDR3 DNA sequence: TGTGCCAGCAGCTTAGACAGGACGTTCAATCAGCCCCAGCATTTT. Protein sequence: CASSLDRTFNQPQHF. This sequence joins TRBV7-2 and TRBJ1-5, with TRBD1 as a possible D gene (5 bases). CDR1 and CDR2 from the germline V gene are SGHTA and FQGNSA. Trimming took 1 base from V and 3 from J, leaving 10 bases between them. The CDR3 is 15 residues long.

The chain links TRBV6-4 to TRBJ2-3, with TRBD2 identical over 7 bases. Germline loops: CDR1 MRHNA, CDR2 SNTAGT. This CDR3 comprises 18 residues. V shed 1 base and J 3 bases; nucleotides not matched to a gene: 13. Written as DNA, the CDR3 is TGTGCCAGCAGTGACTTTCTAGCGGCGGGGAGTGGGACAGATACGCAGTATTTT. It yields the protein CASSDFLAAGSGTDTQYF.

The chain couples TRBV6-5 to TRBJ2-7; 10 nucleotides line up with TRBD2. The CDR3 is 14 amino acids. V was pared by 8 bases and J by 1 base, with 5 bases of the junction left unmatched. CDR1 is MNHEY, CDR2 SVGAGI, per germline. Here the CDR3 DNA reads TGTGCCAGCGGGCTAGCGGGAGTGTCCTACGAGCAGTACTTC. Encoded protein: CASGLAGVSYEQYF.

The chain recombines TRBV27 with TRBJ2-4; 8 bases are shared with TRBD2. Germline CDR1 reads MNHEY; CDR2 reads SMNVEV (reference sequence). J was trimmed by 5 bases and V by 5 bases; bases with no gene match: 8. The CDR3 consists of 15 residues. Here the CDR3 DNA reads TGTGCCAGCAGTATCTCAGCGGGAGTTGAAAACATTCAGTACTTC. It encodes CASSISAGVENIQYF.

This rearrangement joins TRBV5-1 to TRBJ2-1; 10 nucleotides line up with TRBD2. This CDR3 is 16 amino acids long. The germline V gene encodes CDR1 SGHRS and CDR2 YFSETQ. V lost 0 bases to trimming and J lost 3 bases; unmatched junction nucleotides: 3. The CDR3 spells CASSLVASGSYNEQFF. The CDR3 bases are TGCGCCAGCAGCTTGGTGGCTAGCGGGAGCTACAATGAGCAGTTCTTC.

V usage is TRBV29-1 and J usage is TRBJ1-2; D gene unclear. Germline CDR1 and CDR2: SQVTM and ANQGSEA. This CDR3 is built from 11 residues. V was trimmed by 7 bases and J by 6 bases, leaving 12 bases between them. The CDR3 region is CSAEEPHGYTF. CDR3 DNA: TGCAGCGCCGAGGAGCCGCATGGCTACACCTTC.

V gene TRBV2 combines with J gene TRBJ1-1; D is perhaps TRBD1 (6 bases). The CDR3 is made up of 12 amino acids. Germline CDR1 and CDR2: SNHLY and FYNNEI. Trimming left V 10 bases short and J 2 bases short, with 11 bases between. The CDR3 nucleotides are TGTGCCAACCTACAGGGAAACACTGAAGCTTTCTTT. Translated: CANLQGNTEAFF.

This chain connects TRBV5-6 to TRBJ1-4, with 11 bases matching TRBD1. The CDR3 runs to 14 residues. Losses at the gene ends were 4 bases for V and 8 bases for J; bases not matched to a gene: 4. Looked up from germline, CDR1 is SGHDT and CDR2 is YYEEEE. The CDR3: CASSRRDRGEKLFF. The CDR3, as DNA: TGTGCCAGCAGCCGGAGGGACAGGGGGGAAAAACTGTTTTTT.

The chain uses TRBV28 and TRBJ2-2, with D unclear. V lost 8 bases, J lost 6 bases, and 10 bases lay in between. The CDR3 loop spans 12 amino acids. Germline loops: CDR1 MDHEN, CDR2 SYDVKM. In DNA form, the CDR3 reads TGTGCCAGCGGTAGATCGGCCGGGGAGCTGTTTTTT. Its translation: CASGRSAGELFF. The whole variable domain, remainder taken from reference TRBV28 and TRBJ2-2, is DVKVTQSSRYLVKRTGEKVFLECVQDMDHENMFWYRQDPGLGLRLIYFSYDVKMKEKGDIPEGYSVSREKKERFSLILESASTNQTSMYLCASGRSAGELFFGEGSRLTVL.